The sequence of this T cell receptor beta chain was determined in a study of shared clonotypes between healthy human individuals (dated by TCRdb to the early 2020s). Background for the entire study: A couple of women and a few men aged 18 to 49 years were included in the cohort. For each donor, CD4 naive and CD4 memory were each run on three plates, CD8 naive on two plates, and CD8 memory on one plate. To estimate repertoire size and how much clonotypes are shared between individuals, the study performed deep sequencing of blood TCR repertoires from roughly five healthy adults. Each donor's leukapheresis produced roughly between about 0.8 and 8.9 billion PBMCs. Libraries were prepared and TCR repertoires were sequenced by different laboratories using diverse techniques, in order to increase sequencing depth and limit assay-specific biases.

Healthy HIV-negative adults with no recently reported acute infections or vaccinations were included as donors. All donors were Caucasian adults living in Nashville, Tennessee, USA. Magnetic negative selection was used to enrich CD4+ T cells, after which naive cells were positively selected on CD45RA and the negative fraction became the memory subset. After blood collection by leukapheresis, PBMCs were isolated using Ficoll-Histopaque density gradient centrifugation and then cryopreserved in the vapor phase of liquid nitrogen. Purity and quantity of every magnetically sorted T cell population were checked by analytical flow cytometry. Each sorted fraction had its genomic DNA isolated and then quantified by UV absorbance on a Nanodrop 2000c. The germline V gene (reference sequence) sets CDR1 to LNHNV and CDR2 to YYDKDF. V sheds 0 bases and J sheds 0 bases, leaving 9 bases between their ends. Including the terminal cysteine and phenylalanine, the CDR3 comprises 16 residues. The DNA shown is the 48-base CDR3, in frame from base 1.

Regarding this clone: The antigen this receptor binds is unknown. No much larger clone exists at a distance of one base, and base qualities are not known.

What the work shows at the level of the full study, not this receptor alone: Compared with non-shared clonotypes, clonotypes shared by all four sorted-subset donors had higher generation probabilities. Pairwise subsampling indicated that sequencing depth was expected to affect the degree of clonotype sharing among donors. Because the study included only a small number of donors, the genetic and exposure-history diversity represented was limited. Roughly 5% of naive CD4, 3% to 4% of naive CD8, 2.3% of memory CD4, and approximately 0.4% of memory CD8 clonotypes were shared across a few donors. Larger estimated clonotype richness was generally found for naive subsets than for memory subsets. Sampling was restricted to blood, and TCR repertoires in tissue are likely to differ from TCR repertoires in blood. Incomplete sequencing was indicated by rarefaction of sorted-subset datasets, despite the large sequencing depth.

Using the deep immunoSEQ assay, multiplex PCR amplified TCR CDR3 regions from genomic DNA. Genomic DNA extracted from each cell subset was distributed evenly over all wells of several immunoSEQ 96-well plates, and each plate served as one replicate. For sorted subsets, each replicate PCR was loaded with 150 to 250 ng genomic DNA, equivalent to approximately 27,000 T cell genomes. Purified libraries were quantified with a Qubit 3.0 fluorometer, sized on a Bioanalyzer 2100, and re-quantified with the KAPA Library Quantification kit. A separate single-read 150-cycle Illumina NextSeq 550 flow cell was used to sequence each immunoSEQ 96-well plate. The published analysis was carried out like this. Because only junctional sequences without quality scores were contained in the immunoSEQ output, filtering matching that applied to full-length reads could not be performed. Sequences were annotated with PyIR, a Python wrapper for IgBLAST v1.9, using IMGT germline references to assign V/J genes and CDR3. Reads were filtered out if the reads had weak V/J assignments (E-value above 1e-6), no CDR3, stop codons, out-of-frame junctions, or ambiguous translated residues. V3J clonotypes were defined as sequences sharing an identical inferred V gene, J gene, and CDR3 amino acid sequence. Percentage overlap between repertoires was calculated by dividing the number of shared unique clonotypes by the size of the smaller repertoire. Richness of each repertoire was evaluated using RTK rarefaction, the Chao1 estimator, and Recon v2.1 estimates of unobserved clonotypes. Generation probabilities were computed with OLGA for all TCRbeta clonotypes obtained by the gDNA method from a handful of donors. The immuneACCESS repertoire file appears here via TCRdb, limited to in-frame rearrangements. These files lack a portion of the clones; in checked studies, under half of the deficit traces to unresolved V genes, and the cause of the others is not known. That table furnishes V, J and clone size, whereas the DNA furnished D and trimming. This sample gives some 1.5 million clones in total; under 99% of them show up just once. In total, the top ten clones hold roughly 0.45% of the sample.

This clonotype originated in a man aged 25-40 years in good health. The chain is assembled from TRBV15 and TRBJ2-1, with TRBD1 perhaps the D gene, on 6 matching bases. Source material: naive CD4+ T cells sorted from blood. The meaning of the sample's cell subset or site label: CD45RA+ positively selected. At the DNA level, the sequence is TGTGCCACCAGCAGAGATAGGACAGCCTCCTACAATGAGCAGTTCTTC. Its translation is CATSRDRTASYNEQFF.